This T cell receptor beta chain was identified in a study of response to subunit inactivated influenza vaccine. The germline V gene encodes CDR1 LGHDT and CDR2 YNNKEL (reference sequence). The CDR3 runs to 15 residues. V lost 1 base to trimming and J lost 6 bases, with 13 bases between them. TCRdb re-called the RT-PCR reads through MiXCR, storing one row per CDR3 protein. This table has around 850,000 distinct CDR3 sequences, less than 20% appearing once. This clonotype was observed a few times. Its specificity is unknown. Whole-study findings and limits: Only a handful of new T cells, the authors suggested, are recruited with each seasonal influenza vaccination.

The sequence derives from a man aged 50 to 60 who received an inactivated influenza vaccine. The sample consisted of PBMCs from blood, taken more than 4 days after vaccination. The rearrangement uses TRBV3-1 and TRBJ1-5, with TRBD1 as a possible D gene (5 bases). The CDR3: CASSQGGGTAQPQHF. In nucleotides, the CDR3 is TGTGCCAGCAGCCAAGGGGGGGGGACCGCTCAGCCCCAGCATTTT. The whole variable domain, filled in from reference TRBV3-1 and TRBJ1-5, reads DTAVSQTPKYLVTQMGNDKSIKCEQNLGHDTMYWYKQDSKKFLKIMFSYNNKELIINETVPNRFSPKSPDKAHLNLHINSLELGDSAVYFCASSQGGGTAQPQHFGDGTRLSIL.